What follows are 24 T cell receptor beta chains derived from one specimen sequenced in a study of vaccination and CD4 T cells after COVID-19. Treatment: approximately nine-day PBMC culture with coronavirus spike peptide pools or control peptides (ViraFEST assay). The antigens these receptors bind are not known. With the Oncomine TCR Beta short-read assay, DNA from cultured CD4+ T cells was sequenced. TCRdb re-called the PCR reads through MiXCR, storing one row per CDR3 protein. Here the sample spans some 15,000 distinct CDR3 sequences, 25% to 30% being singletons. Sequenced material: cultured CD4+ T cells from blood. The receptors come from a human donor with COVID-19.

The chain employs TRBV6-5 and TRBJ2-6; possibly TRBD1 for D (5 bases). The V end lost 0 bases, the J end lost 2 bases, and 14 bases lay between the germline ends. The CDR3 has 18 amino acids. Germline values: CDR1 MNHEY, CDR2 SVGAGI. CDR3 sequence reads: CASSYSQGIVTGANVLTF. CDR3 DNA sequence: TGTGCCAGCAGTTACTCGCAGGGTATCGTAACTGGGGCCAACGTCCTGACTTTC.

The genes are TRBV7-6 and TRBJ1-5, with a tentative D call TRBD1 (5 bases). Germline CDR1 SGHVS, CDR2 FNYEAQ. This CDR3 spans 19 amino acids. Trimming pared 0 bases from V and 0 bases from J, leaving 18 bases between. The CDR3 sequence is CASSLARSGYKNSNQPQHF. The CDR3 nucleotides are TGTGCCAGCAGCTTAGCCCGATCAGGGTACAAAAATAGCAATCAGCCCCAGCATTTT.

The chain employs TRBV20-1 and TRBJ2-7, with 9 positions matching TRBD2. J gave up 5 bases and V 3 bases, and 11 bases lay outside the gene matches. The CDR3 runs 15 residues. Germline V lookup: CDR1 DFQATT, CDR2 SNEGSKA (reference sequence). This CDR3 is CSASLGTSWRDEQYF. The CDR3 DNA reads TGCAGTGCTAGCCTGGGGACTAGCTGGAGGGACGAGCAGTACTTC.

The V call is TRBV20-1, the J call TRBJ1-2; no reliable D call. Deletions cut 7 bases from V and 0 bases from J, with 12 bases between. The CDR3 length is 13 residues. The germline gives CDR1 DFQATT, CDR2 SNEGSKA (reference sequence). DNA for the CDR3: TGCAGTGGGAGATCGAGGACTAACTATGGCTACACCTTC. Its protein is CSGRSRTNYGYTF.

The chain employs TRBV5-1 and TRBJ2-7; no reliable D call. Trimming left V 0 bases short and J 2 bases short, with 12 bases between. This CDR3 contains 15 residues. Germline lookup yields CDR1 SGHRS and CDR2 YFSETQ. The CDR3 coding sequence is TGCGCCAGCAGCTTGGGGACCCCCCATGCCTACGAGCAGTACTTC. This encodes CASSLGTPHAYEQYF.

In DNA, the CDR3 is TGCAGTGCTAGAGTAGGGCCGGGCACTGAAGCTTTCTTT. Translated: CSARVGPGTEAFF. This chain uses TRBV20-1 with TRBJ1-1; D ambiguous. Germline V gene sequence: CDR1 DFQATT, CDR2 SNEGSKA (reference sequence). The ends were cut back, 1 base at V and 4 bases at J, with 10 bases in the middle. The CDR3 is 13 residues long.

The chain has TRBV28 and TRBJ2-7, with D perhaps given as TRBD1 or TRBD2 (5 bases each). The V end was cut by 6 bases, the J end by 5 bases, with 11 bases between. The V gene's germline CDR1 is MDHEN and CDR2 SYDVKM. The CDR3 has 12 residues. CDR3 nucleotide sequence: TGTGCCAGCAGCGTCCCGGGGCACGAGCAGTACTTC. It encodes CASSVPGHEQYF.

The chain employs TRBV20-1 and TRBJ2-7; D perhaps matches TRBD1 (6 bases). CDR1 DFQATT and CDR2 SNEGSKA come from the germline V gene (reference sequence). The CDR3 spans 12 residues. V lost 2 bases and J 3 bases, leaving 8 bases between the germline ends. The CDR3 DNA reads TGCAGTGCTAGACCGGACAGCTACGAGCAGTACTTC. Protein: CSARPDSYEQYF.

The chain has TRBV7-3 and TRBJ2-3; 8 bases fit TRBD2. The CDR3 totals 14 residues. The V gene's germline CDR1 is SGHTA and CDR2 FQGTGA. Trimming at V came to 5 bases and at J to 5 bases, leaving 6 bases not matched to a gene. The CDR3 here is CASSVRGGIDTQYF. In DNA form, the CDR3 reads TGTGCCAGCAGCGTCCGGGGGGGCATAGATACGCAGTATTTT.

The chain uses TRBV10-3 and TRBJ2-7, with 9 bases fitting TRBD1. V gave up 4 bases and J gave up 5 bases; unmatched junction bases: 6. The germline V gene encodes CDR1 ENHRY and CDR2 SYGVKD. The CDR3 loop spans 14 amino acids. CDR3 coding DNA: TGTGCCATCAGTGGGACAGGGGAAGTCCACGAGCAGTACTTC. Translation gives CAISGTGEVHEQYF.

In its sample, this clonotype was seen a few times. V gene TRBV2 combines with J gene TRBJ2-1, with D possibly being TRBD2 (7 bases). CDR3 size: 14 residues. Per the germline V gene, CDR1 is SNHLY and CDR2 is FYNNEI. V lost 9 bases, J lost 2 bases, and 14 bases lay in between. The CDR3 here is CASKGGDTYNEQFF. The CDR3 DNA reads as TGTGCCAGTAAGGGAGGGGACACCTACAATGAGCAGTTCTTC.

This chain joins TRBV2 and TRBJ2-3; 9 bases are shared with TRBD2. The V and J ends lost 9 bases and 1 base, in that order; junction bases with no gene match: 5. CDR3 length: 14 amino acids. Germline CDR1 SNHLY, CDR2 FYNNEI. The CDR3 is CARVLAGRTDTQYF. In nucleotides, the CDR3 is TGTGCCAGGGTTCTAGCGGGACGCACAGATACGCAGTATTTT.

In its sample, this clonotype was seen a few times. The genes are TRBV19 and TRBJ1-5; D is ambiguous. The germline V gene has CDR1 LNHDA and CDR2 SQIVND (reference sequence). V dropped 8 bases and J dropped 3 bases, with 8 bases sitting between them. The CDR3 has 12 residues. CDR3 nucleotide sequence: TGTGCCAGTGCCGGGTTCAATCAGCCCCAGCATTTT. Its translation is CASAGFNQPQHF. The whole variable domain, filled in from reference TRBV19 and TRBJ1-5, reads DGGITQSPKYLFRKEGQNVTLSCEQNLNHDAMYWYRQDPGQGLRLIYYSQIVNDFQKGDIAEGYSVSREKKESFPLTVTSAQKNPTAFYLCASAGFNQPQHFGDGTRLSIL.

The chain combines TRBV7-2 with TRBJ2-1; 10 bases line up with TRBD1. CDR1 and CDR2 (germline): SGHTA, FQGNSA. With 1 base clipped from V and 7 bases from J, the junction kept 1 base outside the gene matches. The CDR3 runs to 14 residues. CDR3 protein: CASSLGTGGNEQFF. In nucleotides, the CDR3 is TGTGCCAGCAGCTTAGGGACAGGGGGAAATGAGCAGTTCTTC.

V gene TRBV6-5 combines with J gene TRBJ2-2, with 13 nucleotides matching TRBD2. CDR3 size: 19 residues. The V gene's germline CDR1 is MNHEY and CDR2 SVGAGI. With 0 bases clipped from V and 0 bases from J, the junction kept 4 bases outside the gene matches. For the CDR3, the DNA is TGTGCCAGCAGTTACTCTGGACTAGCGGGGGATACGAACACCGGGGAGCTGTTTTTT. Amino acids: CASSYSGLAGDTNTGELFF.

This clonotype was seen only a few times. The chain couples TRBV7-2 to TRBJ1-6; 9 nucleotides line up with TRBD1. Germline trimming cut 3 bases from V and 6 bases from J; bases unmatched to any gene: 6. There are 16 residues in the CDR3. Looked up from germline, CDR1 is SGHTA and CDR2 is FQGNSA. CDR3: CASSFLDRGGNSPLHF. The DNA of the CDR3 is TGTGCCAGCAGCTTCCTCGACAGGGGGGGTAATTCACCCCTCCACTTT.

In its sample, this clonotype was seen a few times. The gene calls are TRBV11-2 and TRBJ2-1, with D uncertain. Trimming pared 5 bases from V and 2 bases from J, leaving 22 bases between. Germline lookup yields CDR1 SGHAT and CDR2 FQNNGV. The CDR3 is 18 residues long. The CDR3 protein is CASSPSLAPPTPYNEQFF. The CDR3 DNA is TGTGCCAGCAGCCCTTCTTTAGCCCCCCCAACCCCCTACAATGAGCAGTTCTTC.

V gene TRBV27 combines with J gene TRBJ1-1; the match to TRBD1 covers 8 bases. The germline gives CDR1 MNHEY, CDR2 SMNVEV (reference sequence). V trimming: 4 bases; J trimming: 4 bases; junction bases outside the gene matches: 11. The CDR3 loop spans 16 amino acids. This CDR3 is CASSSRRGQGGTEAFF. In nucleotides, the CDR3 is TGTGCCAGCAGTTCGCGGCGTGGACAGGGTGGCACTGAAGCTTTCTTT.

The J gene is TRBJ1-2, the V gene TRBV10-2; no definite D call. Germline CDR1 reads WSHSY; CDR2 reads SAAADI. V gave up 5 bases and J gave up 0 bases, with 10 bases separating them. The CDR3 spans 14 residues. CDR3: CASSSETTNYGYTF. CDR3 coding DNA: TGCGCCAGCAGTTCCGAGACAACTAACTATGGCTACACCTTC.

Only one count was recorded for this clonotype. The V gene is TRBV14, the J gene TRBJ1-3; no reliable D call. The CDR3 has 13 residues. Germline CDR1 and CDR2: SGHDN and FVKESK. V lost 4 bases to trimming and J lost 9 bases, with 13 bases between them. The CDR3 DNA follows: TGTGCCAGCAGCCGTTTCGACCTCTCCACCATATATTTT. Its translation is CASSRFDLSTIYF.

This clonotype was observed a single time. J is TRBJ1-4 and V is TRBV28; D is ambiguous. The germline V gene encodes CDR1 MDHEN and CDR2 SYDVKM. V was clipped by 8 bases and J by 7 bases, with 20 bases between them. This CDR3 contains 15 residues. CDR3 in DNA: TGTGCCAGCGGATATGGTGAGGGTAATGGTGAAAAACTGTTTTTT. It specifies CASGYGEGNGEKLFF.

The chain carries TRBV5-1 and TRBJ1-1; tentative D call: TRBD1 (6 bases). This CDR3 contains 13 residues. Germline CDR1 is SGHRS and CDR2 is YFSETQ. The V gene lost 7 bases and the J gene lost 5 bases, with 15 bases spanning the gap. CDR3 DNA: TGCGCCAGCGGCGAAGGGGGAGGTACTGAAGCTTTCTTT. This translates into CASGEGGGTEAFF. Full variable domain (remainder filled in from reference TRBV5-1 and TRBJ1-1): KAGVTQTPRYLIKTRGQQVTLSCSPISGHRSVSWYQQTPGQGLQFLFEYFSETQRNKGNFPGRFSGRQFSNSRSEMNVSTLELGDSALYLCASGEGGGTEAFFGQGTRLTVV.

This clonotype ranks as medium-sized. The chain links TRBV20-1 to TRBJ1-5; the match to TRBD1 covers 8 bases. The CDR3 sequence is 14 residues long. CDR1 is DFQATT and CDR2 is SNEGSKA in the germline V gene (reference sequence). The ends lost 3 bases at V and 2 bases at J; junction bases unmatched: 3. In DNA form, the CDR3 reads TGCAGTGCTAGTCCACAGGGGGGCAATCAGCCCCAGCATTTT. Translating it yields CSASPQGGNQPQHF.

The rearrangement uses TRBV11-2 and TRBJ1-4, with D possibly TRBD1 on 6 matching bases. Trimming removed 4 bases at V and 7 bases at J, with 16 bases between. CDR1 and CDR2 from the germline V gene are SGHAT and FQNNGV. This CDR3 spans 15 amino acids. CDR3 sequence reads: CASSSYGTQSEKLFF. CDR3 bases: TGTGCCAGCAGCTCTTACGGGACACAAAGTGAAAAACTGTTTTTT.